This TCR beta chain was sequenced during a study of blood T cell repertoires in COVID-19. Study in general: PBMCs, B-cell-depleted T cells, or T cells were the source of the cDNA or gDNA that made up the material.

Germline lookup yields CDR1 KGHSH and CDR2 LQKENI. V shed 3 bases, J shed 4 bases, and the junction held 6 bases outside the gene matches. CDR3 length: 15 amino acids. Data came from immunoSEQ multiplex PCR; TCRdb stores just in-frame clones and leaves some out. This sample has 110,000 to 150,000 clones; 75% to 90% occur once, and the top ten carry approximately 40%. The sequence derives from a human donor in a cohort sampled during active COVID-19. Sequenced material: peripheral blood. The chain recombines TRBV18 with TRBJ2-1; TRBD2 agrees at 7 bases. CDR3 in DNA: TGTGCCAGCTCACCTCGGCTAGCGGAATACAATGAGCAGTTCTTC. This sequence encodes CASSPRLAEYNEQFF.